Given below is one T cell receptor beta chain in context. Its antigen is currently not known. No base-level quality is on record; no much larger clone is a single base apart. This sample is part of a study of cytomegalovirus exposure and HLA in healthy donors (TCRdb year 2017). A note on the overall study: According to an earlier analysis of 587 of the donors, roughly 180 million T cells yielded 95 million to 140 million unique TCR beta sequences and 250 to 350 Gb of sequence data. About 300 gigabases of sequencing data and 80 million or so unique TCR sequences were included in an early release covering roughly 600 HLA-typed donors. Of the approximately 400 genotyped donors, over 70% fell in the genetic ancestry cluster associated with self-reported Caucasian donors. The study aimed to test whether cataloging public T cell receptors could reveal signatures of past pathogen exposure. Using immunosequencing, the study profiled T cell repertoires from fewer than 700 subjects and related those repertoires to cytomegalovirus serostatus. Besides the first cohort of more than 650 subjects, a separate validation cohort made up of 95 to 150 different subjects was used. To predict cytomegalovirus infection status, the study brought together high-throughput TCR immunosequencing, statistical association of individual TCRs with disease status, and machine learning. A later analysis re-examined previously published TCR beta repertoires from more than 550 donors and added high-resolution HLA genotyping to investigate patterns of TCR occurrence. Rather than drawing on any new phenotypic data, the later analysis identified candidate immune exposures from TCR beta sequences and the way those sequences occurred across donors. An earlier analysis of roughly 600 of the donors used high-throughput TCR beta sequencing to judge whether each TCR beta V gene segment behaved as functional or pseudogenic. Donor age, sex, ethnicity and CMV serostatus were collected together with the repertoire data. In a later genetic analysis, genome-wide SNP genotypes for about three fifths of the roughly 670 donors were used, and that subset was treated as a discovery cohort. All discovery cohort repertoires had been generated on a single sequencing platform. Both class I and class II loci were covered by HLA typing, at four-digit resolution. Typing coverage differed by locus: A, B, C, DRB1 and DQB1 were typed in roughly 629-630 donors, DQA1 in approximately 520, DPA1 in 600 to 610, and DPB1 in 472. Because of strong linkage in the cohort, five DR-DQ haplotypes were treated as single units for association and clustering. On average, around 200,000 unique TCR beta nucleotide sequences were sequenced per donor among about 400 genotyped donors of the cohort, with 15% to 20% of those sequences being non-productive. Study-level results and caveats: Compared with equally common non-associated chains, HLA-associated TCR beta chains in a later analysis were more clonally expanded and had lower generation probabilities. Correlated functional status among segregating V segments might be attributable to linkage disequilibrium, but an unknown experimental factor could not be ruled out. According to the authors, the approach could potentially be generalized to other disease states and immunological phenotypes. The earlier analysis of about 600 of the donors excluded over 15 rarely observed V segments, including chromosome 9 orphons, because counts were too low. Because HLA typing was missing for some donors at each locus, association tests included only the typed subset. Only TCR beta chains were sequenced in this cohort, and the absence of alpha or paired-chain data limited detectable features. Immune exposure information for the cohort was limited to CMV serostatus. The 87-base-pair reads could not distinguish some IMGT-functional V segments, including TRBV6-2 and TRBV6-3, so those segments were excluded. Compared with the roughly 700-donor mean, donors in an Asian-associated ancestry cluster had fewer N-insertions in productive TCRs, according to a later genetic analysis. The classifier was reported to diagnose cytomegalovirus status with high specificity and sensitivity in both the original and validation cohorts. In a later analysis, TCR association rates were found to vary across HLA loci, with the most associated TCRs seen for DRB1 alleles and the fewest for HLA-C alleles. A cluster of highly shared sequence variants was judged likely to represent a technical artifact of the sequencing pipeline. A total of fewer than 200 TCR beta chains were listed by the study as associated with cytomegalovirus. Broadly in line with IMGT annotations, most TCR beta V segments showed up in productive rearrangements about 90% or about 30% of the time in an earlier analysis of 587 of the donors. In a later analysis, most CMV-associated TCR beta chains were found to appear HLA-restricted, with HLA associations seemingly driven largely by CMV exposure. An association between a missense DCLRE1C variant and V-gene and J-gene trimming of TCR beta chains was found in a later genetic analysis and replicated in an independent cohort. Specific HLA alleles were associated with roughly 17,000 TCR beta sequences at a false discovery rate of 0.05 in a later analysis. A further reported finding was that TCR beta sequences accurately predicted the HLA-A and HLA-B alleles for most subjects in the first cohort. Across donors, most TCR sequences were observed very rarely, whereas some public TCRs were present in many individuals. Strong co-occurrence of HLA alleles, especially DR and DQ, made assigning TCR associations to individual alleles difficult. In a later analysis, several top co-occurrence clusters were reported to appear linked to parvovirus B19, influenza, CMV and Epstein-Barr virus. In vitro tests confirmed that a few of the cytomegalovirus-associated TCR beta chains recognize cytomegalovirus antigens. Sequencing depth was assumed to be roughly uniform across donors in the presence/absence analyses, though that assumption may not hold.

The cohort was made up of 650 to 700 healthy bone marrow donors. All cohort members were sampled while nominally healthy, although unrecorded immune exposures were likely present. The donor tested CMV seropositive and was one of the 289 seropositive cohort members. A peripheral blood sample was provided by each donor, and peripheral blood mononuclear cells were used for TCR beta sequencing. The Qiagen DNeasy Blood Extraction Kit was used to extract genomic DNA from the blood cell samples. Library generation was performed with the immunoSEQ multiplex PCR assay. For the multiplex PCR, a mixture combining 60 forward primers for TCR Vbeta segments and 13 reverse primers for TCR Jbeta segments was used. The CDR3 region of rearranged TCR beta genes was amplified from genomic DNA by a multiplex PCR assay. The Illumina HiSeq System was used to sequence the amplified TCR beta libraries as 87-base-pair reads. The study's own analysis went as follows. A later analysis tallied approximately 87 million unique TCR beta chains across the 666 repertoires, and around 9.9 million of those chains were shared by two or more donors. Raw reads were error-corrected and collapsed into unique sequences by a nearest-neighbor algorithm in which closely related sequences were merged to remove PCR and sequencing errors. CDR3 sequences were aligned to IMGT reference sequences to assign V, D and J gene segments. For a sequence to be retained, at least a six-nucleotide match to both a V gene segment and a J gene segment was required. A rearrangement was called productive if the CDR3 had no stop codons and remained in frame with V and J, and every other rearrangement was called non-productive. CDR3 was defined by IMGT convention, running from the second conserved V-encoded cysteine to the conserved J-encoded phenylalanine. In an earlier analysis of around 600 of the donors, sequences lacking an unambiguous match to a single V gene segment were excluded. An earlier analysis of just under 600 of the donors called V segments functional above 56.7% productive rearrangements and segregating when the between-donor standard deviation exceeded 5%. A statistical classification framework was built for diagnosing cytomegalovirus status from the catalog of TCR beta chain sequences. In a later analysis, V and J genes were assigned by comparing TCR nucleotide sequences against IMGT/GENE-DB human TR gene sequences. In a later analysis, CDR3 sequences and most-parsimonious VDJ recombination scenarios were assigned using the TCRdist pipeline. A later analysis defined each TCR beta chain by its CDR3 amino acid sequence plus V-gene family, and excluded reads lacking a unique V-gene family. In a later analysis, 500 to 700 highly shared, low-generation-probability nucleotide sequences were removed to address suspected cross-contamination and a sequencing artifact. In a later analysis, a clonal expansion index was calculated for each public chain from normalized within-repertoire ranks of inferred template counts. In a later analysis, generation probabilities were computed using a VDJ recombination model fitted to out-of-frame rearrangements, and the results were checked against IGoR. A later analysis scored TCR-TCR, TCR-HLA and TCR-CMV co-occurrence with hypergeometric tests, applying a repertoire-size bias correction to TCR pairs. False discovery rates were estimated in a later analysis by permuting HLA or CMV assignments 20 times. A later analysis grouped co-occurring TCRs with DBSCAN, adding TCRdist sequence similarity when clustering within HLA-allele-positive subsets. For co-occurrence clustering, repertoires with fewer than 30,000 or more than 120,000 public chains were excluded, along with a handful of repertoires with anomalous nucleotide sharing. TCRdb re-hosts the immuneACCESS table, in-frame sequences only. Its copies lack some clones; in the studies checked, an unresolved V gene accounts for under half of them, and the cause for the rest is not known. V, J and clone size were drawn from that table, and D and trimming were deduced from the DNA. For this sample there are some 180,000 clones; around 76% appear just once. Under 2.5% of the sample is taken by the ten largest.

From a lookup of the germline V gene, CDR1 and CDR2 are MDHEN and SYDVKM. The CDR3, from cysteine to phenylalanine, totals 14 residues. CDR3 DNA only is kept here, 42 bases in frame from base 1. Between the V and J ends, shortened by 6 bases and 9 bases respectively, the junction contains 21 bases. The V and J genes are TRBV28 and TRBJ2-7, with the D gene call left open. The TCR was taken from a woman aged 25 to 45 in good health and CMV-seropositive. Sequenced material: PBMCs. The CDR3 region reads CASSPVGSLVWQYF. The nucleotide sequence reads TGTGCCAGCAGCCCCGTGGGCTCCTTGGTTTGGCAGTACTTC.